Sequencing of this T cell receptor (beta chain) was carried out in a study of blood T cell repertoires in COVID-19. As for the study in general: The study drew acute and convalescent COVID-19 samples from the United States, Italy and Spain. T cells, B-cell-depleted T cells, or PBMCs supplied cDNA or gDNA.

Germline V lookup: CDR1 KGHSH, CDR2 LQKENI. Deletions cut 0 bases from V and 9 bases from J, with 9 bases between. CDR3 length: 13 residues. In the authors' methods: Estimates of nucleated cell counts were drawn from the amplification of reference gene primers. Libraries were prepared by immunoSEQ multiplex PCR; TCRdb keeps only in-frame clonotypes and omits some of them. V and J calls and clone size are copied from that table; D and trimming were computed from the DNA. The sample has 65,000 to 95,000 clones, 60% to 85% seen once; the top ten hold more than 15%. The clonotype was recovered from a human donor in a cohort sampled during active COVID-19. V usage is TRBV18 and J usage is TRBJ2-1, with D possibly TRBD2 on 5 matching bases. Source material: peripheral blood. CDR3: CASSPPAGVEQFF. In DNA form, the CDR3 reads TGTGCCAGCTCACCACCGGCCGGGGTTGAGCAGTTCTTC.